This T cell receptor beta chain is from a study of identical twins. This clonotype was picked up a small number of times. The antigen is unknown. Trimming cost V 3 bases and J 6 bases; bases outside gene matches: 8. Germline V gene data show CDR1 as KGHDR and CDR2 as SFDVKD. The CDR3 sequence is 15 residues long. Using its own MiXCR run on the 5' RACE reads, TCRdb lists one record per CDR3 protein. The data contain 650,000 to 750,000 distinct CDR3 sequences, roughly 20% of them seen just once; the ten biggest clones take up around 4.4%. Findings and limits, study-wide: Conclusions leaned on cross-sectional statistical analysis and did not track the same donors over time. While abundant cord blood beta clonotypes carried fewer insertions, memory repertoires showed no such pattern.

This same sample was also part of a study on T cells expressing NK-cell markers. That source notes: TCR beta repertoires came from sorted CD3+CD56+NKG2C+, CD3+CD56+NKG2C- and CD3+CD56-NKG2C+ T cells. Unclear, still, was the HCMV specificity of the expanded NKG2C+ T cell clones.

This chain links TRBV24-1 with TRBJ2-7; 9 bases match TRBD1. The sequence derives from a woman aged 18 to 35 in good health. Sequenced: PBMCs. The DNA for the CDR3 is TGTGCCACCAGTGATCTACAGGGGGCTCGCGGCGAGCAGTACTTC. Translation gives CATSDLQGARGEQYF.